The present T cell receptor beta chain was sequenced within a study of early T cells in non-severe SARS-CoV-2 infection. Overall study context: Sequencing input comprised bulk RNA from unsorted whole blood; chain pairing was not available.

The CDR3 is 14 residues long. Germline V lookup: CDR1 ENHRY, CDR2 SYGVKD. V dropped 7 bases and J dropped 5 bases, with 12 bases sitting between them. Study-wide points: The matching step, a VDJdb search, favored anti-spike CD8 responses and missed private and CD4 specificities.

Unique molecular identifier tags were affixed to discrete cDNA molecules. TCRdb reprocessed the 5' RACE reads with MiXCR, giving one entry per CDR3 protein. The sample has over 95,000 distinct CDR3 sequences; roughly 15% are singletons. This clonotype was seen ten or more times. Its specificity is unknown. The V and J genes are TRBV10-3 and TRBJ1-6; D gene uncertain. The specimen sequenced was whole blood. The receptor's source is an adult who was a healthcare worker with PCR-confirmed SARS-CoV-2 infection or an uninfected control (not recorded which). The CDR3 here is CAITRSRNNSPLHF. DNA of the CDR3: TGTGCCATCACCCGAAGTAGAAATAATTCACCCCTCCACTTT.